Following are 32 T cell receptor beta chains from one sample sequenced in a study of cytomegalovirus exposure and HLA in healthy donors. Repertoires were generated with immunoSEQ multiplex PCR, while TCRdb's copy carries only in-frame clones and drops some. Found here are 110,000 or so clones, approximately 94% of them singletons; the top ten hold 0.67%. Sequenced: PBMCs. These receptors originate from a woman between 18 and 29 years old in good health and CMV-seronegative.

The rearrangement uses TRBV7-3 and TRBJ1-4, with 12 bases matching TRBD1. The CDR3 length is 15 residues. CDR1 is SGHTA and CDR2 is FQGTGA in the germline V gene. Losses at the gene ends were 4 bases for V and 8 bases for J; bases not matched to a gene: 5. This CDR3 reads CASSYTGTGGEKLFF. Written as DNA, the CDR3 is TGTGCCAGCAGCTACACCGGGACAGGGGGCGAAAAACTGTTTTTT. The full variable domain, in which reference TRBV7-3 and TRBJ1-4 provide the parts outside the CDR3, is GAGVSQTPSNKVTEKGKYVELRCDPISGHTALYWYRQSLGQGPEFLIYFQGTGAADDSGLPNDRFFAVRPEGSVSTLKIQRTERGDSAVYLCASSYTGTGGEKLFFGSGTQLSVL.

The J gene is TRBJ2-3, the V gene TRBV7-9, with TRBD2 matching over 11 bases. Germline CDR1 and CDR2: SEHNR and FQNEAQ (reference sequence). The CDR3 covers 16 residues. J lost 2 bases, V lost 0 bases, and 1 base had no gene match. The CDR3 DNA sequence: TGTGCCAGCAGCTTAGCACTAGCGGGAGTCACAGATACGCAGTATTTT. It specifies CASSLALAGVTDTQYF.

The gene calls are TRBV5-1 and TRBJ2-3, with a weak D call TRBD1 (6 bases). The CDR3 is 15 amino acids. Germline CDR1 and CDR2: SGHRS and YFSETQ. Trimming left V 4 bases short and J 2 bases short, with 14 bases between. The CDR3 is CASSLGQLITDTQYF. CDR3 bases: TGCGCCAGCAGCCTAGGACAGTTAATCACAGATACGCAGTATTTT. Filled out from reference TRBV5-1 and TRBJ2-3, the complete variable domain reads KAGVTQTPRYLIKTRGQQVTLSCSPISGHRSVSWYQQTPGQGLQFLFEYFSETQRNKGNFPGRFSGRQFSNSRSEMNVSTLELGDSALYLCASSLGQLITDTQYFGPGTRLTVL.

The chain links TRBV5-1 to TRBJ2-2, with TRBD1 matching 7 bases. The germline V gene encodes CDR1 SGHRS and CDR2 YFSETQ. The junction had 6 bases not matched to a gene; V was cut back by 4 bases and J by 0 bases. There are 16 residues in the CDR3. The CDR3 loop reads CASSEAGTANTGELFF. The CDR3 nucleotides read TGCGCCAGCAGCGAAGCCGGGACAGCGAACACCGGGGAGCTGTTTTTT. Using reference TRBV5-1 and TRBJ2-2 for the parts outside the CDR3, the full variable domain is KAGVTQTPRYLIKTRGQQVTLSCSPISGHRSVSWYQQTPGQGLQFLFEYFSETQRNKGNFPGRFSGRQFSNSRSEMNVSTLELGDSALYLCASSEAGTANTGELFFGEGSRLTVL.

The rearrangement joins TRBV6-5 to TRBJ1-1, with D maybe TRBD1 (5 bases). V was trimmed by 2 bases and J by 1 base, leaving 11 bases between them. From germline, CDR1 is MNHEY and CDR2 SVGAGI. The CDR3 totals 15 residues. The CDR3 sequence: CASSYTQGRNTEAFF. The CDR3 region has the DNA TGTGCCAGCAGTTACACCCAGGGAAGGAACACTGAAGCTTTCTTT.

The V and J genes are TRBV7-2 and TRBJ2-7; a possible D gene is TRBD2 (5 bases). This CDR3 has 16 residues. The V gene lost 1 base and the J gene lost 3 bases, with 16 bases spanning the gap. CDR1 is SGHTA, CDR2 FQGNSA, per germline. The CDR3 reads CASSLGIDLGSYEQYF. In DNA form, the CDR3 reads TGTGCCAGCAGCTTAGGCATAGACTTGGGGAGCTACGAGCAGTACTTC.

The chain has TRBV30 and TRBJ1-4; 8 positions match TRBD1. V shed 6 bases and J 8 bases; nucleotides not matched to a gene: 23. Germline values: CDR1 GTSNPN, CDR2 SVGIG (reference sequence). The CDR3 has 18 amino acids. DNA for the CDR3: TGTGCCTGTTTTCCTGGGAAAACAGGGGGGGCGAGATGGGAAAAACTGTTTTTT. It is translated as CACFPGKTGGARWEKLFF.

This chain links TRBV5-4 with TRBJ1-2; D uncertain. The CDR3 runs to 13 residues. CDR1 is SGHNT, CDR2 YYREEE, per germline (reference sequence). V was trimmed by 9 bases and J by 6 bases, leaving 18 bases between them. The CDR3 here is CATEEAVADGYTF. The CDR3 DNA reads TGTGCCACCGAGGAGGCGGTGGCGGATGGCTACACCTTC.

The chain combines TRBV5-4 with TRBJ1-6, with TRBD1 as a possible D gene (5 bases). This CDR3 spans 15 amino acids. Germline lookup yields CDR1 SGHNT and CDR2 YYREEE (reference sequence). Trimming stripped 2 bases from V and 10 bases from J, with 16 bases between. The DNA for the CDR3 is TGTGCCAGCAGCTTCAACGGGGAGGGGCTGTCACCCCTCCACTTT. Its translation: CASSFNGEGLSPLHF.

V usage is TRBV5-6 and J usage is TRBJ2-7, with D perhaps TRBD1 (5 bases). The CDR3 has 14 amino acids. V was shortened by 0 bases and J by 4 bases, with 11 bases between the two germline ends. The germline CDR1 and CDR2 sequences are SGHDT and YYEEEE. The CDR3 coding sequence is TGTGCCAGCAGCTTGGCCTCAGGGTTGTACGAGCAGTACTTC. It specifies CASSLASGLYEQYF.

J is TRBJ1-5 and V is TRBV28, with D possibly being TRBD1 (6 bases). The V end lost 5 bases, the J end lost 6 bases, and 17 bases lay between the germline ends. The CDR3 is made up of 15 amino acids. Germline-derived CDR1 and CDR2 are MDHEN and SYDVKM. The CDR3 is CASSKPGGGGQPQHF. The CDR3, as DNA: TGTGCCAGCAGTAAGCCGGGGGGCGGGGGTCAGCCCCAGCATTTT.

The genes are TRBV7-6 and TRBJ2-1; weak D call: TRBD2 (5 bases). Trimming shortened V by 0 bases and J by 6 bases, and 15 bases separated the two germline ends. Germline V gene data show CDR1 as SGHVS and CDR2 as FNYEAQ. CDR3 length: 16 amino acids. The CDR3 protein is CASSLASGVLGNEQFF. DNA of the CDR3: TGTGCCAGCAGCTTAGCATCCGGGGTCCTTGGCAATGAGCAGTTCTTC.

CDR3 DNA: TGTGCCAGCAGCCTGCGGGGGGGCACAGATACGCAGTATTTT. It is translated as CASSLRGGTDTQYF. The chain joins TRBV5-6 to TRBJ2-3, with 8 bases that match TRBD2. The CDR3 sequence is 14 residues long. Per germline, CDR1 SGHDT and CDR2 YYEEEE. V lost 4 bases and J lost 1; bases outside the gene matches: 2.

The CDR3 DNA reads as TGTGCCAGTGAGAGCGGGAGCTCCTACAATGAGCAGTTCTTC. Its protein is CASESGSSYNEQFF. The chain joins TRBV6-1 to TRBJ2-1, with 8 bases lining up with TRBD2. Germline CDR1 reads MNHNS; CDR2 reads SASEGT. J was trimmed by 0 bases and V by 9 bases; bases with no gene match: 4. This CDR3 contains 14 residues.

Only a few counts were recorded for this clone. The chain has TRBV2 and TRBJ2-7, with 8 bases aligning to TRBD1. This CDR3 has 13 amino acids. From germline, CDR1 is SNHLY and CDR2 FYNNEI. With 6 bases clipped from V and 5 bases from J, the junction kept 6 bases outside the gene matches. CDR3 sequence (DNA): TGTGCCAGCAGGAAGGACAGGGCTAACGAGCAGTACTTC. It codes for CASRKDRANEQYF.

This chain links TRBV5-6 with TRBJ2-5; D is possibly TRBD2 (7 bases). The CDR3 is 13 amino acids. From germline, CDR1 is SGHDT and CDR2 YYEEEE. V shed 4 bases and J shed 5 bases, with 12 bases lying between them. In DNA form, the CDR3 reads TGTGCCAGCAGCCGGGGGGCCGAGGAGACCCAGTACTTC. Protein sequence: CASSRGAEETQYF.

The rearrangement links TRBV10-3 to TRBJ2-7, with D maybe TRBD2 (6 bases). The germline V gene has CDR1 ENHRY and CDR2 SYGVKD. Trimming pared 0 bases from V and 4 bases from J, leaving 22 bases between. The CDR3 consists of 18 residues. This CDR3 reads CAISESKLPPGEPYEQYF. As DNA, the CDR3 is TGTGCCATCAGTGAGTCGAAACTCCCACCGGGAGAGCCTTACGAGCAGTACTTC.

The genes are TRBV21-1 and TRBJ2-3; the DNA was not used to check the table's D call, TRBD2. TRBV21-1 is an annotated pseudogene. The CDR3 extends over 16 amino acids. The CDR3 loop is CASPSGRGSSTDTQYF. CDR3 coding DNA: TGTGCCAGCCCTTCGGGGCGGGGGTCATCGACAGATACGCAGTATTTT.

This clone occurred once. The chain couples TRBV11-2 to TRBJ2-7; TRBD1 might be the D (5 bases). The CDR3 has 12 residues. V was pared by 5 bases and J by 5 bases, with 10 bases between. Germline-derived CDR1 and CDR2 are SGHAT and FQNNGV. This CDR3 is CASSGDSHEQYF. The CDR3 region has the DNA TGTGCCAGCAGCGGTGACAGCCACGAGCAGTACTTC.

The rearrangement uses TRBV4-2 and TRBJ2-7; D may be TRBD1 (5 bases). This CDR3 is 17 amino acids long. Germline CDR1 and CDR2: LGHNA and YNFKEQ. V gave up 0 bases and J gave up 4 bases, with 19 bases separating them. The CDR3 DNA follows: TGTGCCAGCAGCCAAGATATCGCGGCCGACAGAGGATACGAGCAGTACTTC. Translation: CASSQDIAADRGYEQYF.

Written as DNA, the CDR3 is TGTGCCAGCTCGACCCAGGGACTAGCTGTCCACGAGCAGTACTTC. Translating gives CASSTQGLAVHEQYF. The V call is TRBV2, the J call TRBJ2-7; 9 bases line up with TRBD2. The CDR3 contains 15 residues. Unmatched junction bases numbered 13, after V lost 8 bases and J lost 5 bases. Germline CDR1 SNHLY, CDR2 FYNNEI.

The chain couples TRBV9 to TRBJ1-1; D is uncertain. Between the trimmed V and J ends, which lost 0 bases and 11 bases, there was a span of 11 bases. This CDR3 comprises 12 residues. CDR1 and CDR2 (germline): SGDLS, YYNGEE. Here the CDR3 reads CASSVDEAWAFF. DNA of the CDR3: TGTGCCAGCAGCGTAGACGAGGCCTGGGCTTTCTTT.

This chain uses TRBV7-3 with TRBJ2-1, with D perhaps matching TRBD2 (5 bases). V gave up 2 bases and J gave up 6 bases, with 17 bases separating them. The V gene's germline CDR1 is SGHTA and CDR2 FQGTGA. CDR3 length equals 16 residues. The DNA of the CDR3 is TGTGCCAGCAGCTTATCCGCGGGTCGAAACCCCAATGAGCAGTTCTTC. This translates into CASSLSAGRNPNEQFF.

The V and J genes are TRBV7-2 and TRBJ2-2; weak D call: TRBD2 (6 bases). Trimming shortened V by 7 bases and J by 6 bases, and 15 bases separated the two germline ends. The CDR3 extends over 14 amino acids. Germline loops: CDR1 SGHTA, CDR2 FQGNSA. CDR3 DNA sequence: TGTGCCAGCAACCCCAGGAGGGACGCCGGGGAGCTGTTTTTT. It encodes CASNPRRDAGELFF.

V is TRBV29-1 and J is TRBJ1-1; D is ambiguous. Germline-derived CDR1 and CDR2 are SQVTM and ANQGSEA. V was cut by 1 base and J by 3 bases, with 27 bases left in between. This CDR3 spans 19 amino acids. The DNA of the CDR3 is TGCAGCGTTGAAGCCCCGGGTGAGGGCTTTCTGGTTCGGGACACTGAAGCTTTCTTT. It is translated as CSVEAPGEGFLVRDTEAFF.

This clone was seen a single time. V usage is TRBV6-5 and J usage is TRBJ1-4, with D unresolved. The CDR3 contains 16 residues. Deletions cut 0 bases from V and 2 bases from J, with 10 bases between. The V gene's germline CDR1 is MNHEY and CDR2 SVGAGI. DNA for the CDR3: TGTGCCAGCAGTTACTCGGGGAGACCGACTAATGAAAAACTGTTTTTT. Its protein is CASSYSGRPTNEKLFF.

The chain is built from TRBV19 and TRBJ1-1; 8 positions agree with TRBD1. Germline V CDR1 and CDR2: LNHDA, SQIVND (reference sequence). This CDR3 region has 15 residues. J lost 1 base, V lost 8 bases, and 9 bases had no gene match. The CDR3 protein is CASGSHGTGNTEAFF. The CDR3, as DNA: TGTGCCAGTGGATCCCACGGGACAGGGAACACTGAAGCTTTCTTT.

The chain couples TRBV14 to TRBJ1-2, with D possibly TRBD1 on 5 matching bases. The CDR3 length is 15 residues. The germline V gene encodes CDR1 SGHDN and CDR2 FVKESK. Trimming cost V 1 base and J 4 bases, with 13 bases left between them. The CDR3 DNA follows: TGTGCCAGCAGCCAAGGGACATCGCGGGGCTATGGCTACACCTTC. Translated: CASSQGTSRGYGYTF.

The rearrangement links TRBV7-2 to TRBJ2-7, with a tentative D call TRBD1 (6 bases). The CDR3 has 19 residues. Germline V gene sequence: CDR1 SGHTA, CDR2 FQGNSA. The V end lost 2 bases, the J end lost 1 base, and 24 bases lay between the germline ends. The CDR3 nucleotides read TGTGCCAGCAGCTTAAAGGGCAGGGGAAAGTTCTCTTCATCCTACGAGCAGTACTTC. Amino acid sequence: CASSLKGRGKFSSSYEQYF.

This rearrangement joins TRBV5-4 to TRBJ1-5; D gene uncertain. The CDR3 spans 15 residues. Germline CDR1 is SGHNT and CDR2 is YYREEE (reference sequence). V was cut by 3 bases and J by 3 bases, with 13 bases left in between. CDR3 amino acids: CASSSSPRYNQPQHF. As DNA, the CDR3 is TGTGCCAGCAGCTCGTCCCCGAGGTACAATCAGCCCCAGCATTTT.

The rearrangement uses TRBV5-3 and TRBJ1-5; tentative D call: TRBD1 (6 bases). TRBV5-3 is an open reading frame whose function is uncertain. Trimming took 3 bases from V and 0 from J, leaving 19 bases between them. The CDR3 consists of 18 residues. Here the CDR3 reads CARSYIDRRNNSNQPQHF. CDR3 DNA: TGTGCCAGAAGCTATATCGACAGGAGAAACAATAGCAATCAGCCCCAGCATTTT.

In its sample, this clone was seen a few times. The V gene is TRBV11-2, the J gene TRBJ2-1; D is perhaps TRBD1 (6 bases). CDR3 length: 13 residues. Trimming removed 2 bases at V and 10 bases at J, with 12 bases between. The germline CDR1 and CDR2 sequences are SGHAT and FQNNGV. In DNA form, the CDR3 reads TGTGCCAGCAGCTTAATGGAAGGGACAGAGCAGTTCTTC. It encodes CASSLMEGTEQFF.